This T cell receptor (beta chain) came from a study of identical twins. A single record per CDR3 protein comes from TCRdb applying MiXCR to the 5' RACE reads. The sample lists 500,000 to 550,000 distinct CDR3 sequences, 20% to 25% occurring once. Germline assignment: CDR1 DFQATT and CDR2 SNEGSKA (reference sequence). CDR3 length: 13 amino acids. Trimming left V 6 bases short and J 2 bases short, with 12 bases between. This clonotype was observed a handful of times. The same data also went into a second study, on T cells expressing NK-cell markers.

The chain couples TRBV20-1 to TRBJ2-3; TRBD1 is a possible D gene (6 bases). This clonotype was obtained from a woman younger than 35 in good health. Sequenced: CD4+ T cells sorted from blood. CDR3 sequence (DNA): TGCAGTGCGGTGAGGGGGAACACAGATACGCAGTATTTT. This sequence encodes CSAVRGNTDTQYF.